The following is a T cell receptor (beta chain) sequence with its context. This clonotype was recorded once. There is no known antigen for this receptor. No qualities accompany the bases; no much larger clone lies one base away. A read on its own is weak evidence. This sample was taken from a study of regulatory T cells in long-lasting Graves disease (TCRdb year 2021). A note on the overall study: Persistent Graves' disease meant more than 5 years of antithyroid drug treatment with TSH receptor autoantibodies that stayed positive. This study used TCR sequencing and RNA sequencing of peripheral blood to compare persistent Graves' disease patients against newly diagnosed Graves' disease patients. The study took place in China and was registered as a clinical trial. A total of 35 or so samples underwent TCR sequencing: around 13 from persistent and approximately 20 from newly diagnosed Graves' disease patients. On average, persistent Graves' disease patients in the clinical cohort had been on antithyroid drugs for about 10.3 years. Study-wide conclusions, independent of this receptor: Only peripheral blood was studied, because thyroid tissue, the primary lesion, was inaccessible. The authors acknowledged the small sample size as a limitation that may reduce accuracy. Sequencing and analysis were restricted to the TCR beta chain. A larger number of public clonotypes was shared among persistent patients (approximately 2,600) than among newly diagnosed patients (over 850). Compared with newly diagnosed patients, persistent Graves' disease patients had lower TCR Shannon entropy and fewer highly expanded clones, which suggests clonal expansion. TRBV28, TRBJ1-2 and TRBJ2-5 were preferentially used in persistent disease, while TRBV20-1 and TRBJ2-1 were favored in newly diagnosed disease.

The time point tag for this specimen amounts to: persistent/refractory GD, antithyroid drugs over 5 years with positive TRAb. RNA was extracted from PBMCs in TRIzol for both TCR sequencing and RNA sequencing. Graves' disease was diagnosed according to American Thyroid Association guidelines. The patients came from an endocrinology department in Xi'an, China. From each patient, around 9.3 milliliters of peripheral blood was collected into an EDTA anticoagulant tube. Ficoll Paque Plus density gradient separation was used to isolate PBMCs, and no further T cell sorting was performed. An Agilent 2100 Bioanalyzer and agarose gel were used to assess RNA quality, and a NanoDrop 2000 was used to measure RNA concentration. The CDR3 numbers 17 residues from cysteine through phenylalanine. The retained sequence is limited to the CDR3, 51 bases, with the frame set at the first base. V is clipped by 5 bases and J by 1 base, and the sequence between their germline boundaries is 20 bases long. Per the germline V gene, SNHLY is the CDR1 and FYNNEI is the CDR2.

Preparation of the library involved multiplex PCR. Sequencing was carried out with an Illumina HiSeq 4000. CDR3 regions were amplified by Arm-PCR with iRepertoire HTBI primers to construct TCR beta libraries. PCR products were gel purified before sequencing. Per the source publication's procedure: Gene usage analysis of CDR3 amino acid clonotypes relied on the approximately 60 TRBV and 15 or so TRBJ segments identified across samples. Filtered high-quality paired reads were merged into contigs using COPE and FqMerger. BLAST was used to align contigs to IMGT TRBV, TRBD and TRBJ reference genes, with CDR3 defined following IMGT. Any clonotype with a frequency above 0.1% was counted as a highly expanded clone. Shannon entropy was used to measure repertoire diversity, and the Gini coefficient was used to measure V-J evenness. Public clonotypes were defined as clonotypes shared by more than one individual. TCRdb reworked the public reads: Q25 trimming with fastp, MiXCR clone assembly, productive beta chains retained. One record per CDR3 amino acid sequence lists the most common genes and DNA. The V and J calls were determined by TCRdb, not by the authors. Within this sample are about 300,000 distinct CDR3 sequences, with around 20% of them counted one time only. The ten largest clones represent roughly 56% of the sample.

The sequence derives from a female donor with Graves disease. The sample in question was peripheral blood mononuclear cells (PBMCs), obtained when the disease was refractory, from a patient treated with antithyroid drugs. The rearranged segments are TRBV2 and TRBJ2-5; possibly the D gene is TRBD2, per 5 matching bases. For the CDR3, the sequence is CASSQDPPGSGQETQYF. The DNA sequence is TGTGCCAGCAGTCAGGACCCTCCAGGAAGCGGCCAAGAGACCCAGTACTTC.